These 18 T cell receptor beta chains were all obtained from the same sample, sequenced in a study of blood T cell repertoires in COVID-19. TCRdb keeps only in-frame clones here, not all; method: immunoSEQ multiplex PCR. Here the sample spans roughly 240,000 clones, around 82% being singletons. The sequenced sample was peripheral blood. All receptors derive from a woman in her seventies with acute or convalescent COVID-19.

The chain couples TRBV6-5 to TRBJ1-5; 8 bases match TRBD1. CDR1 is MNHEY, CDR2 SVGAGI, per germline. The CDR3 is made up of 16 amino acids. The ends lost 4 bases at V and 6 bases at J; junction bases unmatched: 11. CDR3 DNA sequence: TGTGCCAGCAGTTCCTCCGGGACAGGAAACGGTCAGCCCCAGCATTTT. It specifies CASSSSGTGNGQPQHF.

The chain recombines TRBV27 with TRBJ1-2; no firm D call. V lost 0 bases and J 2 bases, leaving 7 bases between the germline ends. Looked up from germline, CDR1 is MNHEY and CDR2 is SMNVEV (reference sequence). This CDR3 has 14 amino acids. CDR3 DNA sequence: TGTGCCAGCAGTTTATCTACCCAGAACTATGGCTACACCTTC. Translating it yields CASSLSTQNYGYTF.

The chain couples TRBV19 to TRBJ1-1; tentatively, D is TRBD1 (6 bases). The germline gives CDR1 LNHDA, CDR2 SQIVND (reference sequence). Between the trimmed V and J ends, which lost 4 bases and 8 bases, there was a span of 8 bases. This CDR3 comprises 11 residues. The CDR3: CASSKGVEAFF. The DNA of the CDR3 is TGTGCCAGTAGTAAGGGGGTCGAAGCTTTCTTT.

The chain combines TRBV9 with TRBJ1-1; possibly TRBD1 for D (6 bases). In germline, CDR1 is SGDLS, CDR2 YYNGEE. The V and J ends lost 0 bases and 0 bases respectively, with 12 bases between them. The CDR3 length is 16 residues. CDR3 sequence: CASSVGGGALNTEAFF. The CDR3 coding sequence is TGTGCCAGCAGCGTAGGCGGGGGGGCCCTGAACACTGAAGCTTTCTTT.

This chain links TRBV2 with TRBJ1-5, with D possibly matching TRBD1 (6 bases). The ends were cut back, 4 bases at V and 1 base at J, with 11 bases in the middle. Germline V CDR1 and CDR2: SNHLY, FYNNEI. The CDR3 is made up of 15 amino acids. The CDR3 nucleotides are TGTGCCAGCAGTGCCGGACAGCAGAGCAATCAGCCCCAGCATTTT. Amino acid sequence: CASSAGQQSNQPQHF.

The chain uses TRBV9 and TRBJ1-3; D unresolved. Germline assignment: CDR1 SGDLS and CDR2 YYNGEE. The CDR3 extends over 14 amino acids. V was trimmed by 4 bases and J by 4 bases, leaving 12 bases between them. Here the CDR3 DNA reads TGTGCCAGCAGCTCCCTAGAGGGCGGAAACACCATATATTTT. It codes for CASSSLEGGNTIYF.

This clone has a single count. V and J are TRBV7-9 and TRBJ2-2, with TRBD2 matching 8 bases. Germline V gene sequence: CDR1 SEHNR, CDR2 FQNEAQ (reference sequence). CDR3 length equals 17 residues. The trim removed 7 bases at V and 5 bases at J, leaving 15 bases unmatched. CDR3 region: CASTPGLAGGLTGELFF. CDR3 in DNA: TGTGCCAGCACCCCTGGCTTGGCGGGGGGCCTTACCGGGGAGCTGTTTTTT.

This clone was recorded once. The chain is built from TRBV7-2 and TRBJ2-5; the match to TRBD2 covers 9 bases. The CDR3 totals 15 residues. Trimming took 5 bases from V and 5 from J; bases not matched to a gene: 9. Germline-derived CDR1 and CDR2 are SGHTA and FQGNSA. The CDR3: CASSLGGGGAETQYF. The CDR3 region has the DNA TGTGCCAGCAGCCTTGGAGGCGGGGGGGCCGAGACCCAGTACTTC.

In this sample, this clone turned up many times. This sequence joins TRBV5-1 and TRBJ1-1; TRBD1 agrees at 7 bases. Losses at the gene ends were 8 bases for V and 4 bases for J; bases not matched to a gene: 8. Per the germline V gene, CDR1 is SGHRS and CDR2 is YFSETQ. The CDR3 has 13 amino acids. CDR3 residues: CASREPGGTEAFF. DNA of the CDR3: TGCGCCAGTAGAGAGCCAGGGGGCACTGAAGCTTTCTTT.

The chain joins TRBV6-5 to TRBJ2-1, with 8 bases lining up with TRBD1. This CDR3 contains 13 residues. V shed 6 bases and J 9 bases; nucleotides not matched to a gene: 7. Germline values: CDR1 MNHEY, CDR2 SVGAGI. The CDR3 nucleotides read TGTGCCAGCAGGATCCAGGGGGCGGGTGAGCAGTTCTTC. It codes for CASRIQGAGEQFF.

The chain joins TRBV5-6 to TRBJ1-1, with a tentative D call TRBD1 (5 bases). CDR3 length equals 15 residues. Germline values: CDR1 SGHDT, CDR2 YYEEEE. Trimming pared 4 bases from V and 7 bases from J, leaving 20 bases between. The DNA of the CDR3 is TGTGCCAGCAGCCCGGTGGACAACCCAACGGGTGAAGCTTTCTTT. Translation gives CASSPVDNPTGEAFF.

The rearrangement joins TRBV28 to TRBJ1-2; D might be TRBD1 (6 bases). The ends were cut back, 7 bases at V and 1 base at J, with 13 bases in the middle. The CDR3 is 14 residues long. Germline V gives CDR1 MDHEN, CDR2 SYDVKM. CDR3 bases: TGTGCCAGCACACACAACAGGGTTAACTATGGCTACACCTTC. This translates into CASTHNRVNYGYTF.

The CDR3 sequence is CASSPRQGANLRGTDTQYF. CDR3 sequence (DNA): TGCGCCAGCAGCCCGCGACAGGGGGCAAATCTACGAGGCACAGATACGCAGTATTTT. The rearrangement links TRBV4-3 to TRBJ2-3; 10 nucleotides match TRBD1. Germline V CDR1 and CDR2: LGHNA, YSLEER. The ends lost 4 bases at V and 1 base at J; junction bases unmatched: 14. The CDR3 totals 19 residues.

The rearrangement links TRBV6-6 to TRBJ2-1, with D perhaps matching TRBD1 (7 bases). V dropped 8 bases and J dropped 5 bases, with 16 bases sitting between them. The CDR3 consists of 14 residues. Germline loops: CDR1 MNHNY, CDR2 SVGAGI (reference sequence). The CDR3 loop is CASLPTGTHNEQFF. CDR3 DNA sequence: TGTGCCAGCCTACCGACAGGGACTCACAATGAGCAGTTCTTC.

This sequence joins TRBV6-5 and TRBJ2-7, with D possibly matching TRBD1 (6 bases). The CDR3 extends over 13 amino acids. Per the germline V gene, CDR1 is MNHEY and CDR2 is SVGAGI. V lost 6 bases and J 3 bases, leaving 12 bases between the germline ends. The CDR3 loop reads CASRKGQFYEQYF. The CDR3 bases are TGTGCCAGCAGAAAAGGACAGTTCTACGAGCAGTACTTC.

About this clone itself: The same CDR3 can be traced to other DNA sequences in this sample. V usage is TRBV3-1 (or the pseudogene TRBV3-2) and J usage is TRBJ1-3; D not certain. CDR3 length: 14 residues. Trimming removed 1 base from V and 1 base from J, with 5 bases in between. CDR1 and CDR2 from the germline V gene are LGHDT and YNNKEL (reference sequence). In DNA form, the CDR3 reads TGTGCCAGCAGCCAAGGACTTTCTGGAAACACCATATATTTT. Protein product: CASSQGLSGNTIYF.

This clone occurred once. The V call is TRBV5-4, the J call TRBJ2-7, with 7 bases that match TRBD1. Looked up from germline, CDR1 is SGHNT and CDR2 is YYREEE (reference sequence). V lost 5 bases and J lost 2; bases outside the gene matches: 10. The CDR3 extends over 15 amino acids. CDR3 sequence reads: CASSYSGTVTYEQYF. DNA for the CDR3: TGTGCCAGCAGTTATTCGGGGACAGTGACCTACGAGCAGTACTTC. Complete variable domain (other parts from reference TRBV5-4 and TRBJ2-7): ETGVTQSPTHLIKTRGQQVTLRCSSQSGHNTVSWYQQALGQGPQFIFQYYREEENGRGNFPPRFSGLQFPNYSSELNVNALELDDSALYLCASSYSGTVTYEQYFGPGTRLTVT.

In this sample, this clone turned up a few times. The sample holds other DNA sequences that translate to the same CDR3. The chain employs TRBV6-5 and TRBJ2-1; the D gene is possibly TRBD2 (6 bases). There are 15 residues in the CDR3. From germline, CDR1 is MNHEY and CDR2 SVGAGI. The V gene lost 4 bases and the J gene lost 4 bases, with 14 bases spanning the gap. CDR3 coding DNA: TGTGCCAGCAGTTCCCGGGGGAATAGTTACAATGAGCAGTTCTTC. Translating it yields CASSSRGNSYNEQFF.